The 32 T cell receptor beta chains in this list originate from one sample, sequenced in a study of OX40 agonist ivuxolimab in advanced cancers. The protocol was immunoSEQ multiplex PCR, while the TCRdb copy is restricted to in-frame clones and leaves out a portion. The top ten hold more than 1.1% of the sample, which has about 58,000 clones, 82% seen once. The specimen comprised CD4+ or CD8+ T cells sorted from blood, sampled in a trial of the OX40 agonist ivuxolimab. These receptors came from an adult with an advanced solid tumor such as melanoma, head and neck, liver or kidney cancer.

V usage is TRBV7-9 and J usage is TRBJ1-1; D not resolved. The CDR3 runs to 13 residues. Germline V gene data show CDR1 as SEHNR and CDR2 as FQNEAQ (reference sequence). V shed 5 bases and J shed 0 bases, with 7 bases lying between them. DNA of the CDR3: TGTGCCAGCAGCAAGGATATGAACACTGAAGCTTTCTTT. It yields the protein CASSKDMNTEAFF.

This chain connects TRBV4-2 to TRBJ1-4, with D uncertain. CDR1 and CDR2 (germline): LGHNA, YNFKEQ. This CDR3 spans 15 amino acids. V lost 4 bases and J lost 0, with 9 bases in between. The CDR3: CASSPRETTNEKLFF. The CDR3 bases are TGTGCCAGCAGCCCCCGGGAGACAACTAATGAAAAACTGTTTTTT.

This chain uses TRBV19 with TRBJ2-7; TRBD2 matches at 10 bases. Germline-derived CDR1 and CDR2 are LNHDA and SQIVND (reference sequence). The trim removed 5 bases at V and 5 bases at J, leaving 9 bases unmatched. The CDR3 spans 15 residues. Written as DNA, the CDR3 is TGTGCCAGTAGTTTGTCAGCGGGAGGGCGCCACGAGCAGTACTTC. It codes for CASSLSAGGRHEQYF. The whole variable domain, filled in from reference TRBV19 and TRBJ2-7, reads DGGITQSPKYLFRKEGQNVTLSCEQNLNHDAMYWYRQDPGQGLRLIYYSQIVNDFQKGDIAEGYSVSREKKESFPLTVTSAQKNPTAFYLCASSLSAGGRHEQYFGPGTRLTVT.

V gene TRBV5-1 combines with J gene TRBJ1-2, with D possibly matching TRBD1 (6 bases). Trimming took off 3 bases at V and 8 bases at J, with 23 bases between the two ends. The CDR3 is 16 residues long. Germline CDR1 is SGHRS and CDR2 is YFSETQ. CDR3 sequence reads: CASSYDVRGLGEGYTF. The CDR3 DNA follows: TGCGCCAGCAGCTATGACGTCCGGGGGCTCGGAGAAGGCTACACCTTC.

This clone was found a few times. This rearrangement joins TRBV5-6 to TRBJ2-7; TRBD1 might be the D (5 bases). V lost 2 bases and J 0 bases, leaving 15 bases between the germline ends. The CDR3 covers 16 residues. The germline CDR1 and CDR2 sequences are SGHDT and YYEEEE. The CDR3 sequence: CASSFLDLDSSYEQYF. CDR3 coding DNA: TGTGCCAGCAGCTTCCTTGACCTCGACAGCTCCTACGAGCAGTACTTC.

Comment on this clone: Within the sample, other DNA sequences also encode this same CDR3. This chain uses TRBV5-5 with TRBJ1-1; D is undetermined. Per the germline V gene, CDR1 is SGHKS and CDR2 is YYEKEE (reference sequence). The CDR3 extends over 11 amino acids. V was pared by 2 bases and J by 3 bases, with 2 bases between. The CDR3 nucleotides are TGTGCCAGCAGCTTAGACACTGAAGCTTTCTTT. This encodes CASSLDTEAFF.

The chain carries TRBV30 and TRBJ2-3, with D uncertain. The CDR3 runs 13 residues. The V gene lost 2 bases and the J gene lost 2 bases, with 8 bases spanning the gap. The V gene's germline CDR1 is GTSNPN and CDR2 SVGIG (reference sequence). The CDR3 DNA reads TGTGCCTGGAGTATTGGCCTCACAGATACGCAGTATTTT. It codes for CAWSIGLTDTQYF.

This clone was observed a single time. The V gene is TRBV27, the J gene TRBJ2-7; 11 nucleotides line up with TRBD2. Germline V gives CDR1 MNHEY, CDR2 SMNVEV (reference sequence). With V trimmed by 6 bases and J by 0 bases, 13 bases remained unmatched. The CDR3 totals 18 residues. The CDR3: CASRRSLAGGANSYEQYF. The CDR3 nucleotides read TGTGCCAGCAGACGTAGCCTAGCGGGGGGAGCCAACTCCTACGAGCAGTACTTC.

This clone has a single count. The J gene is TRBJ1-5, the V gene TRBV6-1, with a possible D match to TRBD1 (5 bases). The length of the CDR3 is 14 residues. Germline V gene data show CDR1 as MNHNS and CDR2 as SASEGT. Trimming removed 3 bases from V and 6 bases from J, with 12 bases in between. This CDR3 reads CASSEHPGPQPQHF. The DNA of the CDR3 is TGTGCCAGCAGTGAGCACCCAGGGCCTCAGCCCCAGCATTTT.

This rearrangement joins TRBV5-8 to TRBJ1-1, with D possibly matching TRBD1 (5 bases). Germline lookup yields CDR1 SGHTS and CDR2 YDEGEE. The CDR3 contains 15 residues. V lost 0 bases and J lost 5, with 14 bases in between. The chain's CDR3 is CASSLDWGVGTEAFF. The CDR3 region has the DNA TGTGCCAGCAGCTTGGATTGGGGGGTGGGGACTGAAGCTTTCTTT.

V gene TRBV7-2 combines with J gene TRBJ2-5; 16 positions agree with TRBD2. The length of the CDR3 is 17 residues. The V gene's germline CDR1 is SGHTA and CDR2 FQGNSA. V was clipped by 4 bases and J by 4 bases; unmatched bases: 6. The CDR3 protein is CASSSTGTSGGAETQYF. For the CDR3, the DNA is TGTGCCAGCAGCTCTACTGGGACTAGCGGGGGGGCAGAGACCCAGTACTTC.

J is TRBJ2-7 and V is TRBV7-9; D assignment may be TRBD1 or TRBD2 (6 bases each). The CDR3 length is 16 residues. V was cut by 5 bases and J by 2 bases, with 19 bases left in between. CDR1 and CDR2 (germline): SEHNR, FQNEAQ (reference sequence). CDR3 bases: TGTGCCAGCAGCCCCTCCCGGGGGCGGTTAGCCTACGAGCAGTACTTC. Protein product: CASSPSRGRLAYEQYF.

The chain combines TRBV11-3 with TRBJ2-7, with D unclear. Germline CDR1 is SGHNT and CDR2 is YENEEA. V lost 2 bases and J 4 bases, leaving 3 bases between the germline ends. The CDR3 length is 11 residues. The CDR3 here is CASSLRYEQYF. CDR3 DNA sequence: TGTGCCAGCAGCTTACGGTACGAGCAGTACTTC.

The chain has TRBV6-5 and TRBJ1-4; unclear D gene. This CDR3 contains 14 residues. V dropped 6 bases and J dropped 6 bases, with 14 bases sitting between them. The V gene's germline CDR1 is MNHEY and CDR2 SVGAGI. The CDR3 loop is CASRPPGGYEKLFF. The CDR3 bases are TGTGCCAGCAGGCCCCCGGGCGGGTATGAAAAACTGTTTTTT.

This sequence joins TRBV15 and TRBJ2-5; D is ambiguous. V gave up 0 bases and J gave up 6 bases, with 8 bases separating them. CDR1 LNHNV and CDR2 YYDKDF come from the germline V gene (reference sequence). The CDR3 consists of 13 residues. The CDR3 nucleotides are TGTGCCACCAGCAGAGACCCCAGCAAGACCCAGTACTTC. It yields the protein CATSRDPSKTQYF.

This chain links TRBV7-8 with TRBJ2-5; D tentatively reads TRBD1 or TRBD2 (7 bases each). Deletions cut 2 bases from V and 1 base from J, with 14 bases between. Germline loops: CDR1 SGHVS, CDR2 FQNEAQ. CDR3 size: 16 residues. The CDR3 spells CASSLMGGTVQETQYF. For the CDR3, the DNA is TGTGCCAGCAGCTTAATGGGGGGGACAGTCCAAGAGACCCAGTACTTC.

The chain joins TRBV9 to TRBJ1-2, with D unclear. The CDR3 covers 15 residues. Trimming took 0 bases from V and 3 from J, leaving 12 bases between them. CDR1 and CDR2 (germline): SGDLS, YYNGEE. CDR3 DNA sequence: TGTGCCAGCAGCGTAGAACTCCGGGGATACTATGGCTACACCTTC. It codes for CASSVELRGYYGYTF.

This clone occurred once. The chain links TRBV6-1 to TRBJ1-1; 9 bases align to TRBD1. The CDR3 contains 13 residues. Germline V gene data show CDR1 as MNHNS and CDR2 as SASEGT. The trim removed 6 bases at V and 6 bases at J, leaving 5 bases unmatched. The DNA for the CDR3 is TGTGCCAGCAGGGCGACAGGGGGTTCTGAAGCTTTCTTT. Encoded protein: CASRATGGSEAFF.

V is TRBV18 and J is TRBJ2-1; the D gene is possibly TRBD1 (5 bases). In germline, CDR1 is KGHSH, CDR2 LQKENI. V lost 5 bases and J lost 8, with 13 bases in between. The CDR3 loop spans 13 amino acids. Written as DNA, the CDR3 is TGTGCCAGCTCATTCGAAGGGGTCTATGAGCAGTTCTTC. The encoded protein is CASSFEGVYEQFF.

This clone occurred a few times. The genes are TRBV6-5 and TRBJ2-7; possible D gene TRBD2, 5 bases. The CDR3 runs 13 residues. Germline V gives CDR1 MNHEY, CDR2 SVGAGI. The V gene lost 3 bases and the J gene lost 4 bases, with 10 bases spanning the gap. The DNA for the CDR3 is TGTGCCAGCAGTTATGGCCCGGGATACGAGCAGTACTTC. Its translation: CASSYGPGYEQYF.

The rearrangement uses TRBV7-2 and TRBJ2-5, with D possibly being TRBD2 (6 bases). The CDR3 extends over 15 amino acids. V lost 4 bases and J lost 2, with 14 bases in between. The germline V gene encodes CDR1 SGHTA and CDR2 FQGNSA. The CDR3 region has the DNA TGTGCCAGCAGCTGGACGACTAGTGTACAAGAGACCCAGTACTTC. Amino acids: CASSWTTSVQETQYF.

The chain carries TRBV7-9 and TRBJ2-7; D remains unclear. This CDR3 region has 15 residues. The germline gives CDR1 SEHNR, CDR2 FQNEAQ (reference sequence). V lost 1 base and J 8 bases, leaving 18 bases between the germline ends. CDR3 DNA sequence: TGTGCCAGCAGCTTAGGGGCCCCTGCGGCTGATAAGCAGTACTTC. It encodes CASSLGAPAADKQYF.

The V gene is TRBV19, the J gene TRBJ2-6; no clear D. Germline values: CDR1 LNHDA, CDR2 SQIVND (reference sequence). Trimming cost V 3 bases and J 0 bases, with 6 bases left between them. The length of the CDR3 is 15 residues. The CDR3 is CASSMRYSGANVLTF. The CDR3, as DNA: TGTGCCAGTAGTATGAGGTACTCTGGGGCCAACGTCCTGACTTTC.

Here the CDR3 reads CASPPGGRGGTEAFF. DNA for the CDR3: TGTGCCAGCCCCCCCGGGGGCCGAGGAGGAACTGAAGCTTTCTTT. The V gene is TRBV9, the J gene TRBJ1-1, with D perhaps TRBD1 (6 bases). The germline CDR1 and CDR2 sequences are SGDLS and YYNGEE. V lost 7 bases and J lost 5, with 21 bases in between. This CDR3 comprises 15 residues.

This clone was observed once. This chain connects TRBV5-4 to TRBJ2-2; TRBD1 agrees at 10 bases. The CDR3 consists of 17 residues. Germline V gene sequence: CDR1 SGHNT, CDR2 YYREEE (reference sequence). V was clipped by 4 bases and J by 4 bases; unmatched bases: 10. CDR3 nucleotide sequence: TGTGCCAGCAGCCAAAAAGGGACAGGGGCGTTCACCGGGGAGCTGTTTTTT. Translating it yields CASSQKGTGAFTGELFF.

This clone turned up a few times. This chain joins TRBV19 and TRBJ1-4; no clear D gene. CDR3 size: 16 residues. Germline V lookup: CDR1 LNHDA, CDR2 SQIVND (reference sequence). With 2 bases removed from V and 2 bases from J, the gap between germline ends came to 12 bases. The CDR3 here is CASSIRFDSTNEKLFF. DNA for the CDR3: TGTGCCAGTAGTATAAGATTCGATTCGACTAATGAAAAACTGTTTTTT.

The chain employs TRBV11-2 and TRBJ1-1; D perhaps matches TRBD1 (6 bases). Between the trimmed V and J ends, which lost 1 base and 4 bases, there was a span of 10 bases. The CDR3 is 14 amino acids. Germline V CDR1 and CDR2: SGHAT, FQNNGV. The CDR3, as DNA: TGTGCCAGCAGCTTAGCCAGGGGTCGCACTGAAGCTTTCTTT. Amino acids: CASSLARGRTEAFF.

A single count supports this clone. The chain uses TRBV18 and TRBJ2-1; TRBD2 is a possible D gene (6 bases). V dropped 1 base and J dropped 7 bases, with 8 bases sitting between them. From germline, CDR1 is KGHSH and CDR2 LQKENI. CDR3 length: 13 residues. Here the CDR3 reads CASSPQGLNEQFF. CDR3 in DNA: TGTGCCAGCTCACCACAGGGACTGAATGAGCAGTTCTTC. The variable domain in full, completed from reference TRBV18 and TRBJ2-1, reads NAGVMQNPRHLVRRRGQEARLRCSPMKGHSHVYWYRQLPEEGLKFMVYLQKENIIDESGMPKERFSAEFPKEGPSILRIQQVVRGDSAAYFCASSPQGLNEQFFGPGTRLTVL.

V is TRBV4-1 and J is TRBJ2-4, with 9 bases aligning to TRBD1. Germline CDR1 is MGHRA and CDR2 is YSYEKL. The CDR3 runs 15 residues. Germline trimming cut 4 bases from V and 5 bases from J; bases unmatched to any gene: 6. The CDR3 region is CASSRQQGAENIQYF. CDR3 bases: TGCGCCAGCAGCCGCCAACAGGGGGCAGAAAACATTCAGTACTTC.

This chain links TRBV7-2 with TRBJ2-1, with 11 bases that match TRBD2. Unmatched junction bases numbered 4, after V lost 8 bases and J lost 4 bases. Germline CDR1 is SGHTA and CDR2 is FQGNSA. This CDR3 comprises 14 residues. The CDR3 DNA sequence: TGTGCCAGCGGGACTAGCGGAAAATACAATGAGCAGTTCTTC. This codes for CASGTSGKYNEQFF.

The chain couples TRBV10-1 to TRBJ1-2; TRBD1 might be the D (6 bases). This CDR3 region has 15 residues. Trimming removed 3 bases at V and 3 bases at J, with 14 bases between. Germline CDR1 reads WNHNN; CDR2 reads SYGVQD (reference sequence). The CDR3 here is CASSEHRALDYGYTF. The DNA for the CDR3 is TGCGCCAGCAGTGAACACAGGGCACTTGACTATGGCTACACCTTC.

CDR3: CASSPTGDNYGYTF. Written as DNA, the CDR3 is TGTGCCAGCAGTCCGACAGGGGATAACTATGGCTACACCTTC. V is TRBV6-6 and J is TRBJ1-2; 8 nucleotides match TRBD1. Looked up from germline, CDR1 is MNHNY and CDR2 is SVGAGI (reference sequence). J lost 1 base, V lost 5 bases, and 3 bases had no gene match. The CDR3 has 14 amino acids.